This passage covers 15 T cell receptor beta chains from one sample sequenced in a study of CD8 T cells in Susac syndrome. Random hexamers were used to reverse transcribe an amount of about 0.5 to 1 ug RNA. TCRdb called the immunoSEQ multiplex PCR reads again in MiXCR, with one record for every CDR3 protein. Here the sample spans about 90,000 distinct CDR3 sequences, approximately 96% being singletons. Sample: CD8+ T cells from PBMCs. The receptors derive from a human donor with Susac syndrome.

The chain recombines TRBV9 with TRBJ1-6, with TRBD1 identical over 12 bases. V was clipped by 4 bases and J by 10 bases; unmatched bases: 21. CDR3 size: 20 residues. Germline V gene lookup returns CDR1 SGDLS and CDR2 YYNGEE. The DNA for the CDR3 is TGTGCCAGCAGCCCCGACGGGGGACAGGGGGCAAATTTGGGAGGATCACCCCTCCACTTT. Amino acids: CASSPDGGQGANLGGSPLHF.

The chain recombines TRBV12-3 or TRBV12-4 with TRBJ1-6, with TRBD1 identical over 7 bases. CDR3 length equals 14 residues. The ends lost 6 bases at V and 10 bases at J; junction bases unmatched: 9. CDR3 residues: CASSPGLGGSPLHF. Written as DNA, the CDR3 is TGTGCCAGCAGCCCGGGACTAGGGGGCTCACCCCTCCACTTT.

V usage is TRBV27 and J usage is TRBJ2-3, with D uncertain. With 5 bases removed from V and 2 bases from J, the gap between germline ends came to 5 bases. The CDR3 loop spans 12 amino acids. Germline V gene lookup returns CDR1 MNHEY and CDR2 SMNVEV (reference sequence). CDR3 residues: CASSGYTDTQYF. CDR3 nucleotide sequence: TGTGCCAGCAGTGGGTACACAGATACGCAGTATTTT.

The V gene is TRBV19, the J gene TRBJ2-5; 8 nucleotides agree with TRBD2. Unmatched junction bases numbered 6, after V lost 4 bases and J lost 5 bases. From germline, CDR1 is LNHDA and CDR2 SQIVND (reference sequence). The CDR3 extends over 14 amino acids. The CDR3 DNA reads as TGTGCCAGTAGTACGACTAGCGTGGTGGAGACCCAGTACTTC. Residues: CASSTTSVVETQYF.

V gene TRBV6-6 combines with J gene TRBJ1-2; D gene uncertain. This CDR3 has 12 amino acids. V was pared by 10 bases and J by 5 bases, with 14 bases between. CDR1 MNHNY and CDR2 SVGAGI come from the germline V gene (reference sequence). DNA for the CDR3: TGTGCCATATGGGCCGTTGTTTATGGCTACACCTTC. This encodes CAIWAVVYGYTF.

This chain connects TRBV7-8 to TRBJ2-1; 8 bases map to TRBD2. The germline V gene has CDR1 SGHVS and CDR2 FQNEAQ. The V and J ends lost 2 bases and 8 bases, in that order; junction bases with no gene match: 11. The CDR3 runs to 16 residues. Written as DNA, the CDR3 is TGTGCCAGCAGCTTAAGAGTCAGCGGGGGTAGGTATGAGCAGTTCTTC. Its protein is CASSLRVSGGRYEQFF.

This chain connects TRBV2 to TRBJ2-7, with D hard to call. Germline V gene data show CDR1 as SNHLY and CDR2 as FYNNEI. The CDR3 is 14 amino acids. The germline V and J ends were trimmed by 5 bases and 0 bases, with 11 bases remaining between them. The CDR3 here is CASSPTALSYEQYF. The DNA for the CDR3 is TGTGCCAGCAGTCCTACAGCGCTCTCCTACGAGCAGTACTTC.

The chain recombines TRBV5-4 with TRBJ1-6; TRBD1 aligns across 7 bases. The germline V gene encodes CDR1 SGHNT and CDR2 YYREEE (reference sequence). Unmatched junction bases numbered 3, after V lost 0 bases and J lost 12 bases. The CDR3 runs to 13 residues. The CDR3 sequence is CASSLDRGIPLHF. The CDR3 bases are TGTGCCAGCAGCTTGGACAGGGGTATACCCCTCCACTTT. The complete variable domain, with remaining parts taken from reference TRBV5-4 and TRBJ1-6, reads ETGVTQSPTHLIKTRGQQVTLRCSSQSGHNTVSWYQQALGQGPQFIFQYYREEENGRGNFPPRFSGLQFPNYSSELNVNALELDDSALYLCASSLDRGIPLHFGNGTRLTVT.

The chain links TRBV20-1 to TRBJ1-5; tentatively, D is TRBD1 (5 bases). Germline CDR1 and CDR2: DFQATT and SNEGSKA (reference sequence). The CDR3 runs to 16 residues. Trimming shortened V by 2 bases and J by 4 bases, and 18 bases separated the two germline ends. This CDR3 reads CSARSQGSRLNQPQHF. CDR3 in DNA: TGCAGTGCTAGATCCCAGGGAAGTCGCCTAAATCAGCCCCAGCATTTT.

The chain links TRBV9 to TRBJ1-2, with 7 positions matching TRBD1. The CDR3 is 15 amino acids. The V gene's germline CDR1 is SGDLS and CDR2 YYNGEE. J lost 6 bases, V lost 3 bases, and 11 bases had no gene match. The CDR3 here is CASSALTPGTDGYTF. Written as DNA, the CDR3 is TGTGCCAGCAGCGCCCTAACGCCCGGGACAGATGGCTACACCTTC.

The genes are TRBV3-1 and TRBJ2-3, with D tentatively TRBD2 (5 bases). Germline CDR1 is LGHDT and CDR2 is YNNKEL (reference sequence). The ends were cut back, 4 bases at V and 2 bases at J, with 10 bases in the middle. The CDR3 consists of 14 residues. The chain's CDR3 is CASSRSGLTDTQYF. CDR3 sequence (DNA): TGTGCCAGCAGCCGGTCCGGACTCACAGATACGCAGTATTTT.

The rearrangement uses TRBV7-9 and TRBJ2-2; D not resolved. The CDR3 consists of 12 residues. The V gene's germline CDR1 is SEHNR and CDR2 FQNEAQ (reference sequence). Trimming took off 3 bases at V and 6 bases at J, with 5 bases between the two ends. The CDR3 sequence is CASSLTAGELFF. The CDR3 DNA follows: TGTGCCAGCAGCTTGACGGCCGGGGAGCTGTTTTTT.

CDR3: CASSPGRNQPQHF. DNA of the CDR3: TGTGCCAGCAGTCCCGGACGGAATCAGCCCCAGCATTTT. The chain combines TRBV12-3 or TRBV12-4 with TRBJ1-5; D not resolved. Trimming cost V 5 bases and J 4 bases, with 9 bases left between them. This CDR3 has 13 amino acids.

This chain joins TRBV6-6 and TRBJ1-1; D unclear. V gave up 1 base and J gave up 1 base, with 13 bases separating them. Germline loops: CDR1 MNHNY, CDR2 SVGAGI (reference sequence). This CDR3 has 16 amino acids. CDR3 coding DNA: TGTGCCAGCAGTTACTGGCTTGAGGGCCCGAACACTGAAGCTTTCTTT. Encoded protein: CASSYWLEGPNTEAFF.

The chain has TRBV7-2 and TRBJ1-1; no clear D. The CDR3 spans 13 residues. Germline CDR1 and CDR2: SGHTA and FQGNSA. V lost 4 bases and J lost 7, with 13 bases in between. CDR3 protein: CASSSNREGEAFF. The CDR3 DNA is TGTGCCAGCAGCTCCAACCGAGAAGGTGAAGCTTTCTTT.